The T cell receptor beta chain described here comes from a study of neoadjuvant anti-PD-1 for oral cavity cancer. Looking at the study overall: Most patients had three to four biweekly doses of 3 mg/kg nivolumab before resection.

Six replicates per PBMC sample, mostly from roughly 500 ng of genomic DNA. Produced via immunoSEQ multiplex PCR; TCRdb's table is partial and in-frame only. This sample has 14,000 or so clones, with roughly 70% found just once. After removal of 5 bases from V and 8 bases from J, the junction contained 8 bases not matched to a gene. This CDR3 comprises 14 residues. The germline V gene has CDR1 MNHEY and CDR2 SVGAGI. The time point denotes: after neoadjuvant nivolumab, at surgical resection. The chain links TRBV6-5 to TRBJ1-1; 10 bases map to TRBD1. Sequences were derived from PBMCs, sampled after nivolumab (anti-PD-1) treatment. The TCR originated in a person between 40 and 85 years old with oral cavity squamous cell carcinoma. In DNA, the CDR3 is TGTGCCAGCAGTGCCTCAGGGACAGGGGCGGAAGCTTTCTTT. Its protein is CASSASGTGAEAFF.